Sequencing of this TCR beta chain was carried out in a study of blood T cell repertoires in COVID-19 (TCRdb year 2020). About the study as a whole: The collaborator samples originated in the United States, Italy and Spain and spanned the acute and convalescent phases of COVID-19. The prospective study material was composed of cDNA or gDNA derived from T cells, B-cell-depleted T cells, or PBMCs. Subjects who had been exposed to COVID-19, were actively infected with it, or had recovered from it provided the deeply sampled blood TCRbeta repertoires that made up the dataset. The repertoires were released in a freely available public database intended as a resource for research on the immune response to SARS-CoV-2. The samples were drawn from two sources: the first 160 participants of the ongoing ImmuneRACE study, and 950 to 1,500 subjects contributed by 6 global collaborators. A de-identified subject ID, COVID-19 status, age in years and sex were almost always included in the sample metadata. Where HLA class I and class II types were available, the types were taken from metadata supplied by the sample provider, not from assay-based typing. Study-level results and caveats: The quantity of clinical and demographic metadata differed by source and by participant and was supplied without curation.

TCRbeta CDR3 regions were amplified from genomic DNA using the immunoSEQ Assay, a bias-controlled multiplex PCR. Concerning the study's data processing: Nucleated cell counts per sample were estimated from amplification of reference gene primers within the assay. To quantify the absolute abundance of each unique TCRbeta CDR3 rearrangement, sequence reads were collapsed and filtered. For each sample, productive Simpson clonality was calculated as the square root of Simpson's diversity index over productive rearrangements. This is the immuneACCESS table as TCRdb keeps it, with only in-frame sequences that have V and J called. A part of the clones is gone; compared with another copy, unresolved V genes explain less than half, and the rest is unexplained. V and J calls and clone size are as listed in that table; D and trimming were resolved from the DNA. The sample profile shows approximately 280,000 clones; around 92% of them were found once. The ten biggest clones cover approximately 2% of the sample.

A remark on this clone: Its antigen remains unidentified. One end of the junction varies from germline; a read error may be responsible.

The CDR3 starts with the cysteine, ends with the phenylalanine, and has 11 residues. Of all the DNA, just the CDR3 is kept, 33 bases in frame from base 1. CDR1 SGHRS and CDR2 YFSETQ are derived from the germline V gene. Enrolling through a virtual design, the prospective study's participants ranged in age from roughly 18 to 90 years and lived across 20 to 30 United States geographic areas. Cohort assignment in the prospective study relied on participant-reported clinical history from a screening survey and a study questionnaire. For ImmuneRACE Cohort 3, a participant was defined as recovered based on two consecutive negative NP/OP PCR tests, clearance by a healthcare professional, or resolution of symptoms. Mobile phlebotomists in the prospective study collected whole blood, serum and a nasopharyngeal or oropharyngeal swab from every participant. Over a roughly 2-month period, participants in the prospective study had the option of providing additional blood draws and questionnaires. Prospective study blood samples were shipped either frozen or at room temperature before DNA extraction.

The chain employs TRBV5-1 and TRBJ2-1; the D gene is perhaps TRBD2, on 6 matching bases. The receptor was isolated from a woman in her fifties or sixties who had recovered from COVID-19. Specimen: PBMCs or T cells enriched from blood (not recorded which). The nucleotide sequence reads TGCGCCAGCAGCTTGGTCGGGACTTTCGTCTTC. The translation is CASSLVGTFVF.